These 25 T cell receptor beta chains were all obtained from the same sample, sequenced in a study of cytomegalovirus exposure and HLA in healthy donors. The PCR used 60 Vbeta and 13 Jbeta primers. Here immunoSEQ multiplex PCR was the method, and the copy in TCRdb shows in-frame clones only, minus some. In the table there are about 150,000 clones, around 82% of which are singletons. The sample comprised PBMCs. Receptors originate from a woman between 50 and 59 years old in good health and CMV-seropositive.

V and J are TRBV5-1 and TRBJ2-3, with 12 bases identical to TRBD2. This CDR3 is 17 amino acids long. From germline, CDR1 is SGHRS and CDR2 YFSETQ. The V segment lost 6 bases and the J segment 0 bases; nucleotides outside the gene matches: 8. The CDR3 protein is CASTRLAGARSTDTQYF. In nucleotides, the CDR3 is TGCGCCAGCACTCGACTAGCGGGGGCTCGAAGCACAGATACGCAGTATTTT.

The J gene is TRBJ1-1, the V gene TRBV18; D is unresolved. Trimming removed 3 bases at V and 1 base at J, with 9 bases between. This CDR3 spans 14 amino acids. CDR1 KGHSH and CDR2 LQKENI come from the germline V gene. The CDR3 DNA reads TGTGCCAGCTCACCTTTGGCAGGGAACACTGAAGCTTTCTTT. Translation: CASSPLAGNTEAFF.

The chain recombines TRBV19 with TRBJ2-7; D uncertain. Germline V lookup: CDR1 LNHDA, CDR2 SQIVND (reference sequence). V lost 3 bases, J lost 3 bases, and 12 bases lay in between. The CDR3 extends over 14 amino acids. CDR3 in DNA: TGTGCCAGTAGTATTGGTCCACTCCTCTACGAGCAGTACTTC. The encoded protein is CASSIGPLLYEQYF.

The J gene is TRBJ1-1, the V gene TRBV4-3; D possibly corresponds to TRBD1 (5 bases). The germline gives CDR1 LGHNA, CDR2 YSLEER. Deletions cut 0 bases from V and 6 bases from J, with 20 bases between. CDR3 size: 17 residues. The CDR3 DNA is TGCGCCAGCAGCCAAGAAGAGGTCGGGCGGGGGGTAGCTGAAGCTTTCTTT. As protein: CASSQEEVGRGVAEAFF.

This clone was seen a handful of times. The rearrangement links TRBV5-6 to TRBJ1-1, with D possibly matching TRBD1 (6 bases). V lost 3 bases and J 1 base, leaving 13 bases between the germline ends. The CDR3 runs 15 residues. CDR1 and CDR2 from the germline V gene are SGHDT and YYEEEE. The CDR3 reads CASSYKTGSNTEAFF. As DNA, the CDR3 is TGTGCCAGCAGCTATAAGACAGGCTCGAACACTGAAGCTTTCTTT.

The V gene is TRBV4-3, the J gene TRBJ2-2; D gene unclear. V gave up 0 bases and J gave up 4 bases, with 6 bases separating them. The germline gives CDR1 LGHNA, CDR2 YSLEER. This CDR3 contains 14 residues. The CDR3 loop reads CASSQEHTTGELFF. The CDR3 coding sequence is TGCGCCAGCAGCCAAGAGCACACCACCGGGGAGCTGTTTTTT.

This clone has more than one count but fewer than ten. The rearrangement uses TRBV5-5 and TRBJ2-5, with D perhaps matching TRBD2 (6 bases). The CDR3 length is 14 residues. Germline values: CDR1 SGHKS, CDR2 YYEKEE (reference sequence). Trimming left V 2 bases short and J 4 bases short, with 12 bases between. CDR3 sequence: CASSFGGSVETQYF. In DNA, the CDR3 is TGTGCCAGCAGCTTCGGAGGGTCAGTAGAGACCCAGTACTTC.

V usage is TRBV2 and J usage is TRBJ2-1, with 10 bases that match TRBD2. The germline V gene has CDR1 SNHLY and CDR2 FYNNEI. V trimming: 4 bases; J trimming: 9 bases; junction bases outside the gene matches: 9. This CDR3 comprises 15 residues. CDR3 DNA sequence: TGTGCCAGCAGTGTTAGAGCGGGGGGGCCTGGTGAGCAGTTCTTC. Amino acid sequence: CASSVRAGGPGEQFF. Drawing the rest from reference TRBV2 and TRBJ2-1, the complete variable domain is EPEVTQTPSHQVTQMGQEVILRCVPISNHLYFYWYRQILGQKVEFLVSFYNNEISEKSEIFDDQFSVERPDGSNFTLKIRSTKLEDSAMYFCASSVRAGGPGEQFFGPGTRLTVL.

The chain links TRBV6-1 to TRBJ2-7; D might be TRBD1 (5 bases). This CDR3 has 12 amino acids. Per the germline V gene, CDR1 is MNHNS and CDR2 is SASEGT. Trimming pared 7 bases from V and 4 bases from J, leaving 11 bases between. CDR3 in DNA: TGTGCCAGCAAGGGGCGGAGTTACGAGCAGTACTTC. Its protein is CASKGRSYEQYF.

V is TRBV30 and J is TRBJ1-1; tentatively, D is TRBD1 (6 bases). The CDR3 length is 13 residues. Trimming removed 4 bases at V and 5 bases at J, with 14 bases between. Germline CDR1 GTSNPN, CDR2 SVGIG (reference sequence). CDR3 residues: CAWNTGLRTEAFF. DNA of the CDR3: TGTGCCTGGAACACAGGGTTGCGGACTGAAGCTTTCTTT.

This clone was detected only a few times. The rearrangement uses TRBV7-2 and TRBJ2-2, with D perhaps TRBD2 (5 bases). V was trimmed by 5 bases and J by 0 bases, leaving 16 bases between them. The CDR3 totals 17 residues. The germline V gene encodes CDR1 SGHTA and CDR2 FQGNSA. As DNA, the CDR3 is TGTGCCAGCAGCCCCCGACTACCGTCCCCGAACACCGGGGAGCTGTTTTTT. It codes for CASSPRLPSPNTGELFF.

The chain is built from TRBV9 and TRBJ1-6; 9 bases fit TRBD1. V shed 4 bases, J shed 7 bases, and the junction held 9 bases outside the gene matches. Germline V CDR1 and CDR2: SGDLS, YYNGEE. This CDR3 contains 16 residues. CDR3 sequence: CASSPGQGWENSPLHF. Written as DNA, the CDR3 is TGTGCCAGCAGCCCCGGACAGGGGTGGGAGAATTCACCCCTCCACTTT.

The V gene is TRBV7-4, the J gene TRBJ1-6; D possibly corresponds to TRBD1 (6 bases). V was cut by 9 bases and J by 6 bases, with 18 bases left in between. CDR1 SGHVT and CDR2 SQSDAQ come from the germline V gene. This CDR3 has 15 amino acids. The CDR3 sequence: CARNCGGRINSPLHF. The CDR3 bases are TGTGCCAGAAACTGCGGGGGGCGGATTAATTCACCCCTCCACTTT.

The J gene is TRBJ2-7, the V gene TRBV12-5, with D possibly TRBD1 on 6 matching bases. The CDR3 runs to 15 residues. The germline V gene has CDR1 LGHNT and CDR2 FRNRAP. V was clipped by 3 bases and J by 3 bases, with 15 bases between them. The CDR3 nucleotides read TGTGCTAGTGGTTTCTGGCAGGGGATACTCTACGAGCAGTACTTC. Its protein is CASGFWQGILYEQYF.

The genes are TRBV5-5 and TRBJ1-1, with D tentatively TRBD1 (5 bases). CDR3 length: 15 residues. Trimming pared 0 bases from V and 2 bases from J, leaving 11 bases between. Germline V CDR1 and CDR2: SGHKS, YYEKEE (reference sequence). The CDR3 sequence is CASSLEWTPNTEAFF. In nucleotides, the CDR3 is TGTGCCAGCAGCTTGGAGTGGACACCAAACACTGAAGCTTTCTTT. Filled out from reference TRBV5-5 and TRBJ1-1, the complete variable domain reads DAGVTQSPTHLIKTRGQQVTLRCSPISGHKSVSWYQQVLGQGPQFIFQYYEKEERGRGNFPDRFSARQFPNYSSELNVNALLLGDSALYLCASSLEWTPNTEAFFGQGTRLTVV.

V is TRBV11-2 and J is TRBJ2-3, with 7 bases that match TRBD1. J was trimmed by 1 base and V by 5 bases; bases with no gene match: 6. Germline V gives CDR1 SGHAT, CDR2 FQNNGV. The CDR3 extends over 15 amino acids. The CDR3: CASSRQGEGTDTQYF. In DNA, the CDR3 is TGTGCCAGCAGCCGGCAGGGGGAAGGCACAGATACGCAGTATTTT.

This chain joins TRBV27 and TRBJ1-1; TRBD1 is a possible D gene (6 bases). Germline V CDR1 and CDR2: MNHEY, SMNVEV (reference sequence). This CDR3 contains 13 residues. The V gene lost 5 bases and the J gene lost 4 bases, with 11 bases spanning the gap. CDR3 residues: CASSPDRSTEAFF. The CDR3 DNA reads TGTGCCAGCAGTCCGGACAGATCCACTGAAGCTTTCTTT.

J is TRBJ2-7 and V is TRBV18; 9 nucleotides match TRBD2. This CDR3 contains 15 residues. Losses at the gene ends were 3 bases for V and 3 bases for J; bases not matched to a gene: 6. The germline V gene has CDR1 KGHSH and CDR2 LQKENI. CDR3 in DNA: TGTGCCAGCTCACCGCCGCTAGCGGGGCTCTACGAGCAGTACTTC. Amino acids: CASSPPLAGLYEQYF. Looking up the rest from reference TRBV18 and TRBJ2-7 gives the full variable domain: NAGVMQNPRHLVRRRGQEARLRCSPMKGHSHVYWYRQLPEEGLKFMVYLQKENIIDESGMPKERFSAEFPKEGPSILRIQQVVRGDSAAYFCASSPPLAGLYEQYFGPGTRLTVT.

This chain links TRBV5-6 with TRBJ1-2, with a possible D match to TRBD1 (6 bases). The CDR3 contains 12 residues. V dropped 5 bases and J dropped 8 bases, with 13 bases sitting between them. Germline CDR1 SGHDT, CDR2 YYEEEE. The CDR3 DNA reads as TGTGCCAGCAGTTACAGGGAGCGCGGCTACACCTTC. The encoded protein is CASSYRERGYTF.

Only one count was recorded for this clone. The chain combines TRBV27 with TRBJ2-7; 8 bases align to TRBD1. The CDR3 totals 13 residues. The germline V gene has CDR1 MNHEY and CDR2 SMNVEV (reference sequence). Losses at the gene ends were 5 bases for V and 7 bases for J; bases not matched to a gene: 7. CDR3 sequence (DNA): TGTGCCAGCAGTCCCCGACAGGGGAGGGAGCAGTACTTC. The encoded protein is CASSPRQGREQYF.

This clone was recorded once. This sequence joins TRBV28 and TRBJ1-2, with 7 positions matching TRBD1. This CDR3 is 12 amino acids long. J was trimmed by 7 bases and V by 3 bases; bases with no gene match: 2. The V gene's germline CDR1 is MDHEN and CDR2 SYDVKM. The CDR3 nucleotides read TGTGCCAGCAGTTTTGAGGGGGCTGGCTACACCTTC. It is translated as CASSFEGAGYTF.

The rearrangement links TRBV10-2 to TRBJ1-6, with D possibly being TRBD1 (6 bases). The germline V and J ends were trimmed by 5 bases and 4 bases, with 9 bases remaining between them. Germline V gene data show CDR1 as WSHSY and CDR2 as SAAADI. The CDR3 contains 14 residues. Here the CDR3 DNA reads TGCGCCAGCAGTAAACAGGGATATAATTCACCCCTCCACTTT. Amino acids: CASSKQGYNSPLHF.

This chain links TRBV19 with TRBJ1-3; D call uncertain. Germline assignment: CDR1 LNHDA and CDR2 SQIVND (reference sequence). This CDR3 has 11 residues. Trimming took 6 bases from V and 6 from J, leaving 6 bases between them. The DNA of the CDR3 is TGTGCCAGTAGACGCGAAAACACCATATATTTT. Its translation: CASRRENTIYF.

This sequence joins TRBV4-3 and TRBJ2-7, with 7 nucleotides matching TRBD2. The CDR3 extends over 14 amino acids. The germline CDR1 and CDR2 sequences are LGHNA and YSLEER. With V trimmed by 5 bases and J by 4 bases, 8 bases remained unmatched. CDR3 coding DNA: TGCGCCAGCAGCGGACGGACGGGAGGTTACGAGCAGTACTTC. Protein product: CASSGRTGGYEQYF.

About this clone itself: One end of the junction does not line up with germline, which may come from a read error. V gene TRBV7-9 combines with J gene TRBJ2-3, with no clear D. The CDR3 consists of 12 residues. In germline, CDR1 is SEHNR, CDR2 FQNEAQ (reference sequence). CDR3 protein: CSSSLLTDTQYF. As DNA, the CDR3 is TGTTCCAGCAGCCTACTGACAGATACGCAGTATTTT.